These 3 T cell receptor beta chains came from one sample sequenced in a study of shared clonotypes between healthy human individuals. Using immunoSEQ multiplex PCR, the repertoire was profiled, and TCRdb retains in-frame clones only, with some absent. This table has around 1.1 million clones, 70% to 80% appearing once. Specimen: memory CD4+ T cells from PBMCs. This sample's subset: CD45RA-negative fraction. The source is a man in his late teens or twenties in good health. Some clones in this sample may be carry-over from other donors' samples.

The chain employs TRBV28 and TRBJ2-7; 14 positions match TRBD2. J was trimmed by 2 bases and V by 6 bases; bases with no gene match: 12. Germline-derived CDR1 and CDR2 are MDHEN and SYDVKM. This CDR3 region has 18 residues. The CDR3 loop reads CASRGLAGGTRSAYEQYF. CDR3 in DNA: TGTGCCAGCAGAGGACTAGCGGGAGGAACAAGATCGGCCTACGAGCAGTACTTC.

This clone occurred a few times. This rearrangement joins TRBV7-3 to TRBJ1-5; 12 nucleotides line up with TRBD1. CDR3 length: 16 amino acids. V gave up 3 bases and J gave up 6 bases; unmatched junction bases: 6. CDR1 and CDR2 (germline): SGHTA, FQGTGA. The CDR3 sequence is CASSFLGQGASQPQHF. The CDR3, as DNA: TGTGCCAGCAGCTTCCTGGGACAGGGGGCGAGTCAGCCCCAGCATTTT.

The CDR3: CAREGRGYQPQHF. The CDR3 DNA sequence: TGTGCCCGGGAGGGGAGGGGGTATCAGCCCCAGCATTTT. J is TRBJ1-5 and V is TRBV12-5, with a tentative D call TRBD1 (6 bases). This CDR3 is 13 amino acids long. The germline CDR1 and CDR2 sequences are LGHNT and FRNRAP.